A single T cell receptor (beta chain) is shown here with its context. As yet, its antigen is unknown. These data come from a study of T cell responses to AZD1222 COVID-19 vaccine. Study background: Whether given at about 4 or about 12 weeks, second doses were pooled. Study conclusions and caveats: The donor cohort was predominantly white British with a female majority, and clonal diversity may have been underestimated. Spike-specific TCR depth and breadth grew after two AZD1222 doses.

Libraries were prepared by immunoSEQ multiplex PCR; TCRdb keeps only in-frame clonotypes and omits some of them. This sample has over 100,000 clones, with about 86% found just once. The specimen was peripheral blood, collected on day 0 of AZD1222 vaccination. This TCR was recovered from an adult in good health.

The CDR3 nucleotides are TGTGCCAGCAGTTTAGACGTCGCCAATGGCTACACCTTC. Amino acids: CASSLDVANGYTF. The rearrangement uses TRBV6-5 and TRBJ1-2, with no clear D. Germline CDR1 reads MNHEY; CDR2 reads SVGAGI. The CDR3 extends over 13 amino acids. Trimming removed 4 bases at V and 6 bases at J, with 12 bases between.